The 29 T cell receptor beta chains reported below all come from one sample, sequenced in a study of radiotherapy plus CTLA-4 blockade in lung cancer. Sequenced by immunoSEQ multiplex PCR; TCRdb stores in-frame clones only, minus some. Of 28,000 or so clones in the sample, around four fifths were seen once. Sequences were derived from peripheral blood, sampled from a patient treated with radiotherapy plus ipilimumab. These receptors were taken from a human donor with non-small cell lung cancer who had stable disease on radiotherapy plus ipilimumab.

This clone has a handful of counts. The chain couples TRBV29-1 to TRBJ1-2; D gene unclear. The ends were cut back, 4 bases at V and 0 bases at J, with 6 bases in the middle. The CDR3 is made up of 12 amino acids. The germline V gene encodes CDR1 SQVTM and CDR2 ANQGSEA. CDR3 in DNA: TGCAGCGTTGGGTTATCTAACTATGGCTACACCTTC. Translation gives CSVGLSNYGYTF. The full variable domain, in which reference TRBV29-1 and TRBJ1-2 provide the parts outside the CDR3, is SAVISQKPSRDICQRGTSLTIQCQVDSQVTMMFWYRQQPGQSLTLIATANQGSEATYESGFVIDKFPISRPNLTFSTLTVSNMSPEDSSIYLCSVGLSNYGYTFGSGTRLTVV.

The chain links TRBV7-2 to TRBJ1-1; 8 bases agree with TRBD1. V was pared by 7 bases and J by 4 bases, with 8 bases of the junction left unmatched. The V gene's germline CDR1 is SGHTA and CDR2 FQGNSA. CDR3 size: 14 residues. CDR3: CASTPGTGLTEAFF. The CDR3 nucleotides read TGTGCCAGCACACCCGGGACAGGTCTCACTGAAGCTTTCTTT.

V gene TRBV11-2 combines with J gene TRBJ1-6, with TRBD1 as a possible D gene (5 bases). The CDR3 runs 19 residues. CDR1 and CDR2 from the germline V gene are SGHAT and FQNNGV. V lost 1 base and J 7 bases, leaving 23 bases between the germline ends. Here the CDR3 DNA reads TGTGCCAGCAGCTTAGGAGGATTGGGGGATGGCCCTCGGAATTCACCCCTCCACTTT. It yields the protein CASSLGGLGDGPRNSPLHF.

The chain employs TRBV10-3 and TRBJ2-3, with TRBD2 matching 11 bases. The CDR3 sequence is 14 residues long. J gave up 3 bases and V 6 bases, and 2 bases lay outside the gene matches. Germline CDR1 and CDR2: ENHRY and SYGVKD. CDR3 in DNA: TGTGCCATCAGGGGACTAGCGGATACAGATACGCAGTATTTT. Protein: CAIRGLADTDTQYF.

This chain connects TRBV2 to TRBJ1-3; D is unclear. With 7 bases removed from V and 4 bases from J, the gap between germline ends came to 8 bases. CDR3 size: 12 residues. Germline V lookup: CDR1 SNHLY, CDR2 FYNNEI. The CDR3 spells CASTVGGNTIYF. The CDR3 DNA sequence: TGTGCCAGCACAGTGGGAGGAAACACCATATATTTT.

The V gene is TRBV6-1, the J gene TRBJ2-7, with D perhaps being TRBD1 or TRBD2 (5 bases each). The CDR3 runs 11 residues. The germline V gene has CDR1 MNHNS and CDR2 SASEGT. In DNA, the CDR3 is TGTGCCAGCAGGGGCTGGGACGCCTGGTCCGTC. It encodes CASRGWDAWSV.

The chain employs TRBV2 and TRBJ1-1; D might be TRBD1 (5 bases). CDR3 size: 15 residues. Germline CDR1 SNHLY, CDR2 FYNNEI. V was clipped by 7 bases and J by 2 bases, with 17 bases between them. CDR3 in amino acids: CASTARQGLNTEAFF. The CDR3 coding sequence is TGTGCCAGCACAGCTCGGCAGGGACTCAACACTGAAGCTTTCTTT.

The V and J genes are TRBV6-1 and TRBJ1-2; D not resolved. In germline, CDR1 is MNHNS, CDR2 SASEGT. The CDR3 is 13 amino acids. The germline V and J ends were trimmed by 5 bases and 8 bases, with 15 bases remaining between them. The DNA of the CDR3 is TGTGCCAGCAGTCAGCCGGGAGGGCGCGGCTACACCTTC. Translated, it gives CASSQPGGRGYTF.

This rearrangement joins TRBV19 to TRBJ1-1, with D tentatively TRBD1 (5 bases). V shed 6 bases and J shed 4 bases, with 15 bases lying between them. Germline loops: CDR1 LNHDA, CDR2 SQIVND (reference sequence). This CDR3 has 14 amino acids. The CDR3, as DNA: TGTGCCAGTAGGAGAGACGGGACCGCCACTGAAGCTTTCTTT. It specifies CASRRDGTATEAFF.

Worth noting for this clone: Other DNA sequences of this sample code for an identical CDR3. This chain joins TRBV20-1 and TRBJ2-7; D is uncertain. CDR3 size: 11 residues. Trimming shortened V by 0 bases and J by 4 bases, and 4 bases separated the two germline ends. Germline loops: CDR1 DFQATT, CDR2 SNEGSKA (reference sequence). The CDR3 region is CSARDIYEQYV. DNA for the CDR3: TGCAGTGCTAGAGACATTTACGAGCAGTACGTC.

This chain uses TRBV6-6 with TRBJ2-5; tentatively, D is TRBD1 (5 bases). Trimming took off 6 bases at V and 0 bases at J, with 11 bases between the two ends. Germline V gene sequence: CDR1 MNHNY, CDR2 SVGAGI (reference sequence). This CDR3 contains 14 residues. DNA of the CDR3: TGTGCCAGCAGGGACAAATCGTACCAAGAGACCCAGTACTTC. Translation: CASRDKSYQETQYF.

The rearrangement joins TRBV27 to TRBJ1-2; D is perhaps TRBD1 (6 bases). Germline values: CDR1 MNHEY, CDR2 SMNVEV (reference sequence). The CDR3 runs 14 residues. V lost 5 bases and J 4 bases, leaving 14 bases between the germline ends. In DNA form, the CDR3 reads TGTGCCAGCAGTAACGGACAGAGGTCCTATGGCTACACCTTC. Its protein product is CASSNGQRSYGYTF.

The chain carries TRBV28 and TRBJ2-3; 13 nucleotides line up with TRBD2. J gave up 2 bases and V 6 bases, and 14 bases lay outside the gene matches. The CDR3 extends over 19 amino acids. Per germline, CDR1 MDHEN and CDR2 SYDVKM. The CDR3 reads CASRIPTGLAGTFTDTQYF. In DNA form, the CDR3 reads TGTGCCAGCAGGATCCCAACGGGACTAGCGGGGACTTTCACAGATACGCAGTATTTT.

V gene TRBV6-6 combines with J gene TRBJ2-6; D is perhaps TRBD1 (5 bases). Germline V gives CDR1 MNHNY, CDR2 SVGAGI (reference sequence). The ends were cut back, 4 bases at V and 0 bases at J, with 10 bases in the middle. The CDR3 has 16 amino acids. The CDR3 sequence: CASSFDSPSGANVLTF. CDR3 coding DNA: TGTGCCAGCAGTTTCGACAGCCCCTCTGGGGCCAACGTCCTGACTTTC.

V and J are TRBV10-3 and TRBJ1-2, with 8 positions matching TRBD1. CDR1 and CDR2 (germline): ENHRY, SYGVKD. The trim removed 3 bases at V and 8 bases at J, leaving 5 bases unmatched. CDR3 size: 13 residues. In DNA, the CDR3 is TGTGCCATCAGTGACTACAGGGGGGACGGCTACACCTTC. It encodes CAISDYRGDGYTF.

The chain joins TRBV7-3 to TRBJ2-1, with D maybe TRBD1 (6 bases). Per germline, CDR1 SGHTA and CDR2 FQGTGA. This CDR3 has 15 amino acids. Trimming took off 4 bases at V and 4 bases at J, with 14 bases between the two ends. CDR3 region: CASSSPGELYNEQFF. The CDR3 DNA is TGTGCCAGCAGCTCCCCAGGGGAGCTGTACAATGAGCAGTTCTTC.

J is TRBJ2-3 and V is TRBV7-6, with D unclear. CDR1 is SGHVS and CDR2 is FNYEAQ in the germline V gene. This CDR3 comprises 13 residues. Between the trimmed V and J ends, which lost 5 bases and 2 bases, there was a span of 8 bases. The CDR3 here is CASSQELTDTQYF. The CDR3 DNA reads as TGTGCCAGCAGCCAGGAGCTCACAGATACGCAGTATTTT.

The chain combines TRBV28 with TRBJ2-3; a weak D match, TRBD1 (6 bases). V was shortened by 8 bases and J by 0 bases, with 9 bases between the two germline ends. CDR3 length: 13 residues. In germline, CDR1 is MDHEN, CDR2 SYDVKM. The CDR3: CASGGGSTDTQYF. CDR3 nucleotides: TGTGCCAGCGGGGGCGGGAGCACAGATACGCAGTATTTT.

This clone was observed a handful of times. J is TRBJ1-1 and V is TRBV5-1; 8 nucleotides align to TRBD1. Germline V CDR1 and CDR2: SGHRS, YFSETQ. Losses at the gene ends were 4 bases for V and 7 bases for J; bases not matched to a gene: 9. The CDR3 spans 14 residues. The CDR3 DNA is TGCGCCAGCAGCGACTCAGGGGGCAGCGATGAAGCTTTCTTT. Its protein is CASSDSGGSDEAFF.

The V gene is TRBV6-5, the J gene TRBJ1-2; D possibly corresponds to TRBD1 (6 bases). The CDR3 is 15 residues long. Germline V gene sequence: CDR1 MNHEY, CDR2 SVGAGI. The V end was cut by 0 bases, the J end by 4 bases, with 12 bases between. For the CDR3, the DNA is TGTGCCAGCAGTTACTCGAGGGACACCATCTATGGCTACACCTTC. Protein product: CASSYSRDTIYGYTF.

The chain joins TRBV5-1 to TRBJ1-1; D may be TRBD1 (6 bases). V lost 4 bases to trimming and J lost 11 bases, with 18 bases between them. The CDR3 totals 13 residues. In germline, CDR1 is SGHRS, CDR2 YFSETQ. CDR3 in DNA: TGCGCCAGCAGCCAGAAGGGGATCCAGGGGGCTTTCTTT. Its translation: CASSQKGIQGAFF.

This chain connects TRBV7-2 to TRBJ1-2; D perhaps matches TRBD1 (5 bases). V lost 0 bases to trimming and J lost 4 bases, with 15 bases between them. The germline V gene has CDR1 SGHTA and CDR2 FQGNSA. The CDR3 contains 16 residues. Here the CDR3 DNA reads TGTGCCAGCAGCTTAGCGGCCTCCGGGACGGCCTATGGCTACACCTTC. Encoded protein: CASSLAASGTAYGYTF. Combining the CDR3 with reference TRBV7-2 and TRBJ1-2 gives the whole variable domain GAGVSQSPSNKVTEKGKDVELRCDPISGHTALYWYRQSLGQGLEFLIYFQGNSAPDKSGLPSDRFSAERTGGSVSTLTIQRTQQEDSAVYLCASSLAASGTAYGYTFGSGTRLTVV.

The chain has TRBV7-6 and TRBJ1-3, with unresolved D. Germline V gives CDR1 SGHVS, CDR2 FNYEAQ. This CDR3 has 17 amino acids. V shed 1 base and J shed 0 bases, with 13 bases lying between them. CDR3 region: CASSLESRLRSGNTIYF. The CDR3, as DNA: TGTGCCAGCAGCTTAGAAAGTAGGCTTCGCTCTGGAAACACCATATATTTT.

CDR3 DNA sequence: TGCAGCGTTGAAGGGGGGGTGAACACTGAAGCTTTCTTT. This translates into CSVEGGVNTEAFF. V and J are TRBV29-1 and TRBJ1-1; D possibly corresponds to TRBD1 (5 bases). V was cut by 1 base and J by 0 bases, with 6 bases left in between. CDR3 length: 13 residues. Germline CDR1 reads SQVTM; CDR2 reads ANQGSEA. The full variable domain, with the rest looked up from reference TRBV29-1 and TRBJ1-1, is SAVISQKPSRDICQRGTSLTIQCQVDSQVTMMFWYRQQPGQSLTLIATANQGSEATYESGFVIDKFPISRPNLTFSTLTVSNMSPEDSSIYLCSVEGGVNTEAFFGQGTRLTVV.

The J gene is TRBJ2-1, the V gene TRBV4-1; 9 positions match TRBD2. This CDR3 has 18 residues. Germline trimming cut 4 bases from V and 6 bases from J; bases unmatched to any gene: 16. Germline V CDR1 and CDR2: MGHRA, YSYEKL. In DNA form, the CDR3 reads TGCGCCAGCAGCCCACACCCCTCCCTAGCGGGGAGGATCAATGAGCAGTTCTTC. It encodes CASSPHPSLAGRINEQFF.

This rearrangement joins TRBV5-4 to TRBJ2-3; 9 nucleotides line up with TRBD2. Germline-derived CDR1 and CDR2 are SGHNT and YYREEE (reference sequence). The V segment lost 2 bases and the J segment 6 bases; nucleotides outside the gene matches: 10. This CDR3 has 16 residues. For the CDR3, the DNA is TGTGCCAGCAGCTTAGGTCGAGCGGGGGGCCGGGATACGCAGTATTTT. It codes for CASSLGRAGGRDTQYF.

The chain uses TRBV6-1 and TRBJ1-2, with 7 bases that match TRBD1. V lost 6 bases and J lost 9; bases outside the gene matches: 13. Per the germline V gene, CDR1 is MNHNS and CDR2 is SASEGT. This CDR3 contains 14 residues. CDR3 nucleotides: TGTGCCAGCAGGTTGATCACAGGGGAGAACCGCTACACCTTC. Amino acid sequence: CASRLITGENRYTF.

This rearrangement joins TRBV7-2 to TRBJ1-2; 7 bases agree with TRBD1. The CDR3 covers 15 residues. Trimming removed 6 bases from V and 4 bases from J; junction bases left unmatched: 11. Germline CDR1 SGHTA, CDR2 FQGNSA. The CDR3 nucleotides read TGTGCCAGCAGTTTTACAGGGGTCGTCGGCTATGGCTACACCTTC. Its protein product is CASSFTGVVGYGYTF.

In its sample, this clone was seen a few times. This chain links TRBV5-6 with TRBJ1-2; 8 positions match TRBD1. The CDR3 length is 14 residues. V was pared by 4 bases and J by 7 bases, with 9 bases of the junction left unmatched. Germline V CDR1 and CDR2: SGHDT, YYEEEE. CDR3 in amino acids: CASSVRQGASGYTF. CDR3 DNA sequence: TGTGCCAGCAGCGTCCGGCAGGGGGCAAGTGGCTACACCTTC.